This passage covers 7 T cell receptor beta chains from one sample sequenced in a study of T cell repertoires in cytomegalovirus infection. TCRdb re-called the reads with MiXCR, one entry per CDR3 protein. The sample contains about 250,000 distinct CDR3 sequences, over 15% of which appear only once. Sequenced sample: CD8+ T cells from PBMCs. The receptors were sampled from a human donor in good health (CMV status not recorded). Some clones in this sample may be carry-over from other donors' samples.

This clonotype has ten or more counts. The CDR3 region is CASNDPDHSYEQYF. Written as DNA, the CDR3 is TGTGCCAGCAATGACCCGGACCACTCCTACGAGCAGTACTTC. The rearrangement links TRBV12-3 or TRBV12-4 to TRBJ2-7; D not resolved. The CDR3 totals 14 residues. The V end was cut by 7 bases, the J end by 0 bases, with 13 bases between.

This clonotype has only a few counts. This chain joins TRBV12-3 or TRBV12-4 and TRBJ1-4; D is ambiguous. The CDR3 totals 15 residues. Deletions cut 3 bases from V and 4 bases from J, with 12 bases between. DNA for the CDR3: TGTGCCAGCAGTTTTACTCCGGGGATTAATGAAAAACTGTTTTTT. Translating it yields CASSFTPGINEKLFF.

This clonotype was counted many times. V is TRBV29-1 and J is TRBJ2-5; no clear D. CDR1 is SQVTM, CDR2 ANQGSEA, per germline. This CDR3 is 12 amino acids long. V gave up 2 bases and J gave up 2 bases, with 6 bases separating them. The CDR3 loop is CSVEPRQETQYF. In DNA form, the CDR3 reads TGCAGCGTTGAACCGCGACAAGAGACCCAGTACTTC.

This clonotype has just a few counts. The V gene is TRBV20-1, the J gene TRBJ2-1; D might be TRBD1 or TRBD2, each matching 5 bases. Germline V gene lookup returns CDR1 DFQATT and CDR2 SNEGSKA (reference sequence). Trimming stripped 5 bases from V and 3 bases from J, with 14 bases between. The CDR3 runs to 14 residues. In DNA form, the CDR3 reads TGCAGTGCTGAGGGGACCGTGGGCTACAATGAGCAGTTCTTC. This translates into CSAEGTVGYNEQFF.

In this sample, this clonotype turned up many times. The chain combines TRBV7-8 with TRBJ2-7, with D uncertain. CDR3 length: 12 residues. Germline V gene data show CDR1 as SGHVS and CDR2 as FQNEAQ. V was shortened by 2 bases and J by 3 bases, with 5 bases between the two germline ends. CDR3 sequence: CASSLYLYEQYF. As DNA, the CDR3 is TGTGCCAGCAGCTTATACCTCTACGAGCAGTACTTC. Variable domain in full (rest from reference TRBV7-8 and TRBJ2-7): GAGVSQSPRYKVAKRGQDVALRCDPISGHVSLFWYQQALGQGPEFLTYFQNEAQLDKSGLPSDRFFAERPEGSVSTLKIQRTQQEDSAVYLCASSLYLYEQYFGPGTRLTVT.

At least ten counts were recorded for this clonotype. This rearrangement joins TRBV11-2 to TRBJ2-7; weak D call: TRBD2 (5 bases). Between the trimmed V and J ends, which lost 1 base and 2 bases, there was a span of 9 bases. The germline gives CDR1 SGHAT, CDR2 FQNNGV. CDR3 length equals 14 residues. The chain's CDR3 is CASSLGRGTYEQYF. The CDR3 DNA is TGTGCCAGCAGCTTAGGCCGGGGAACCTACGAGCAGTACTTC.

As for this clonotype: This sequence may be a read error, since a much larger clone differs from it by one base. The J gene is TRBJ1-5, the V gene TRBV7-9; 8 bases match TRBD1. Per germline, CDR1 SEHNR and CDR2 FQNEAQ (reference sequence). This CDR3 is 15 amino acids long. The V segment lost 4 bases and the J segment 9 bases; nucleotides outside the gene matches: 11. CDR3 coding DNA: TGTGCCAGCAGCTCGGACAGGGAATTGGATCGGCCCCAGCATTTT. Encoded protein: CASSSDRELDRPQHF.